This T cell receptor (beta chain) came from a study of CD8+ T cells in alopecia areata. For the study at large: The duration of tofacitinib was 6 to 18 months, with 6 months off drug afterward.

Comments on this clone: Its antigen is as yet unknown.

Findings and caveats of the study: Tofacitinib yielded significantly lower scalp clonality and fewer expanded CD8+ clones among the top 100.

Trimming cost V 3 bases and J 4 bases; bases outside gene matches: 8. CDR3 length equals 15 residues. Germline lookup yields CDR1 MGHRA and CDR2 YSYEKL. Following extraction, RNA underwent reverse transcription to cDNA, which served as the sequencing template. Libraries were prepared by immunoSEQ multiplex PCR; TCRdb keeps only in-frame clonotypes and omits some of them. Among around 140,000 clones, roughly 54% were seen once, and the ten largest hold 15%. Stated treatment: oral pan-JAK inhibitor, 5-10 mg twice daily. The genes are TRBV4-1 and TRBJ1-2; TRBD1 matches 7 bases. Material: CD8+ T cells sorted from blood, obtained at week 4, from a patient treated with tofacitinib. This sequence originates from a human donor with alopecia areata. CDR3 in DNA: TGCGCCAGCAGCCATATTGGGACAGCTAGCTATGGCTACACCTTC. Translating gives CASSHIGTASYGYTF.